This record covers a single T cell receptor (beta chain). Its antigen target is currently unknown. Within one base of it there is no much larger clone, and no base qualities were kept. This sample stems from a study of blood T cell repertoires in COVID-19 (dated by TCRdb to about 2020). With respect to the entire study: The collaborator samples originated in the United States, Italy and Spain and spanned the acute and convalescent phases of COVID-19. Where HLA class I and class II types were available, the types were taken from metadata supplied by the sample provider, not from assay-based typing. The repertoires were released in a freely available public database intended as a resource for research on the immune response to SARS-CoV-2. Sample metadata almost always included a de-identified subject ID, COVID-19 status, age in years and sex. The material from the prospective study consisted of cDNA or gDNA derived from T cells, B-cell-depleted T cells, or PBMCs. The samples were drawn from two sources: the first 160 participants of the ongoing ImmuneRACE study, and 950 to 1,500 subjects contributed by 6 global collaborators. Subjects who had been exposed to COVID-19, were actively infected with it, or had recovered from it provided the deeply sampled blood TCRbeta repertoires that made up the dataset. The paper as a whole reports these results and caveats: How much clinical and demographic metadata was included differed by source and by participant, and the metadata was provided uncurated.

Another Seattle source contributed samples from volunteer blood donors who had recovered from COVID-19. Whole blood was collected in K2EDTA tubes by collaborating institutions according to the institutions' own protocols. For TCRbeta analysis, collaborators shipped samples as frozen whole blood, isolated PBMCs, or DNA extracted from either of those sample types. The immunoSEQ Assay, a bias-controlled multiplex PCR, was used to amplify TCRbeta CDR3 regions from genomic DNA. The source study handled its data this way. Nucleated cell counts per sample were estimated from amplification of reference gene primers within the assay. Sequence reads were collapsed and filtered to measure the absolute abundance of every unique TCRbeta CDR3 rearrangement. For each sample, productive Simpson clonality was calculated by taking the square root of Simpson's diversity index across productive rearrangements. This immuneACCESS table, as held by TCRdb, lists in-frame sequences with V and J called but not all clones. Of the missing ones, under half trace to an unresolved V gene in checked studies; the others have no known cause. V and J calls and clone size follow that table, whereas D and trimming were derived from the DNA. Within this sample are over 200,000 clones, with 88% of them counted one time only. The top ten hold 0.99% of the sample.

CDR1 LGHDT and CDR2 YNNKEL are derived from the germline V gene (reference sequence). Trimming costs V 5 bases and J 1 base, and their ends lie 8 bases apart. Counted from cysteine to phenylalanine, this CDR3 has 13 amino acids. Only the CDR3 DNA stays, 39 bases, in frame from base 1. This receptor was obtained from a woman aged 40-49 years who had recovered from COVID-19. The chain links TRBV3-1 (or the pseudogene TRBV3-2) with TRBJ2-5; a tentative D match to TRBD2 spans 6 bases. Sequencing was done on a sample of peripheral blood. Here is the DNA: TGTGCCAGCAGCGGCGGGGCCCAAGAGACCCAGTACTTC. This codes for CASSGGAQETQYF.